One and the same sample provided the 10 T cell receptor beta chains below, sequenced in a study of Ad26.COV2.S vaccination and SARS-CoV-2 variants. Described treatment: roughly 20 received Ad26.COV2.S at low or high dose, single or two shots; about five received placebo; per-sample allocation not given. Day 63 following the first vaccine or placebo injection was when the samples were taken. Profiled with immunoSEQ multiplex PCR; TCRdb holds only in-frame clones, not every one. The sample includes around 300,000 clones, around 89% of them seen just once. Sequenced here: peripheral blood, sampled in a trial of Ad26.COV2.S vaccine versus placebo. These receptor sequences come from a person aged 18-60 years who received the Ad26.COV2.S COVID-19 vaccine or a placebo.

V usage is TRBV7-8 and J usage is TRBJ1-5; D might be TRBD1 (5 bases). This CDR3 region has 15 residues. With 2 bases removed from V and 5 bases from J, the gap between germline ends came to 13 bases. Germline CDR1 reads SGHVS; CDR2 reads FQNEAQ. The CDR3 here is CASSLIGGGDQPQHF. The CDR3 DNA follows: TGTGCCAGCAGCTTAATCGGCGGGGGAGATCAGCCCCAGCATTTT.

The chain couples TRBV6-2 or TRBV6-3 to TRBJ1-6; 10 nucleotides match TRBD1. The ends lost 4 bases at V and 10 bases at J; junction bases unmatched: 10. This CDR3 is built from 16 residues. Germline lookup yields CDR1 MNHEY and CDR2 SVGEGT. Here the CDR3 reads CASSSRQGATESPLHF. The DNA of the CDR3 is TGTGCCAGCAGTTCTCGACAGGGGGCCACGGAATCACCCCTCCACTTT.

J is TRBJ1-6 and V is TRBV10-3; D is possibly TRBD1 (6 bases). CDR1 is ENHRY and CDR2 is SYGVKD in the germline V gene. This CDR3 region has 14 residues. V dropped 3 bases and J dropped 6 bases, with 9 bases sitting between them. CDR3 sequence reads: CAISEPGVNSPLHF. CDR3 in DNA: TGTGCCATCAGTGAACCAGGGGTTAATTCACCCCTCCACTTT.

The V call is TRBV2, the J call TRBJ1-1; possible D gene TRBD1, 5 bases. V lost 5 bases and J 1 base, leaving 8 bases between the germline ends. CDR3 length: 13 residues. The germline V gene encodes CDR1 SNHLY and CDR2 FYNNEI. The CDR3 DNA reads as TGTGCCAGCAGTATAACAGGGAACACTGAAGCTTTCTTT. Its protein product is CASSITGNTEAFF.

This chain connects TRBV19 to TRBJ1-1, with D unresolved. Germline-derived CDR1 and CDR2 are LNHDA and SQIVND (reference sequence). This CDR3 has 11 amino acids. Trimming stripped 7 bases from V and 6 bases from J, with 9 bases between. The CDR3 DNA follows: TGTGCCAGTATAGGTGGTCCTGAAGCTTTCTTT. It specifies CASIGGPEAFF.

The rearrangement uses TRBV5-8 and TRBJ2-7; maybe TRBD1 (5 bases). The V and J ends lost 1 base and 4 bases respectively, with 9 bases between them. The germline gives CDR1 SGHTS, CDR2 YDEGEE. This CDR3 is 13 amino acids long. CDR3 region: CASSLLQGYEQYF. DNA for the CDR3: TGTGCCAGCAGCTTGCTCCAGGGATACGAGCAGTACTTC.

The genes are TRBV18 and TRBJ1-3, with 7 nucleotides matching TRBD1. The CDR3 extends over 16 amino acids. The J segment lost 0 bases and the V segment lost 5 bases, leaving 7 bases of the junction unmatched. In germline, CDR1 is KGHSH, CDR2 LQKENI. CDR3 nucleotide sequence: TGTGCCAGCTCATCACAGGGGACTCTCTCTGGAAACACCATATATTTT. The encoded protein is CASSSQGTLSGNTIYF.

The chain carries TRBV5-1 and TRBJ2-4; D is uncertain. Deletions cut 4 bases from V and 4 bases from J, with 24 bases between. Germline values: CDR1 SGHRS, CDR2 YFSETQ. CDR3 length: 18 residues. The CDR3 DNA reads TGCGCCAGCAGCCACCCATCCCCCCCCGGGCCCCCAAAAAACATTCAGTACTTC. Amino acids: CASSHPSPPGPPKNIQYF.

In regard to this clone: The sample contains more than one DNA sequence encoding this CDR3. This chain links TRBV29-1 with TRBJ2-1; D is undetermined. The CDR3 consists of 14 residues. V dropped 0 bases and J dropped 5 bases, with 11 bases sitting between them. Germline CDR1 reads SQVTM; CDR2 reads ANQGSEA. The CDR3 region is CSVEDLGRNNEQFF. CDR3 nucleotides: TGCAGCGTTGAAGATTTGGGCAGGAACAATGAGCAGTTCTTC.

The chain links TRBV30 to TRBJ1-2, with a tentative D call TRBD1 (5 bases). This CDR3 region has 12 residues. The germline gives CDR1 GTSNPN, CDR2 SVGIG (reference sequence). The V end lost 1 base, the J end lost 6 bases, and 9 bases lay between the germline ends. CDR3 residues: CAWSAGTHGYTF. The CDR3 DNA reads as TGTGCCTGGAGTGCGGGGACTCATGGCTACACCTTC.